Below, one TCR beta chain is given with its context. Antigen: not known. CDR3 length equals 13 residues. Germline CDR1 is SGHNT and CDR2 is YYREEE (reference sequence). Trimming cost V 5 bases and J 7 bases, with 15 bases left between them. This sample is drawn from a study of T-cell memory formation after mild COVID-19. Across the whole study: Each donor largely had its own TCR clusters.

Whole-study findings and limits: Cross-reactive memory seemingly joined, as some responding clones were found in pre-infection memory.

5'RACE with constant-segment primers built TCRalpha and TCRbeta cDNA libraries with UMIs. TCRdb reprocessed the 5' RACE reads via MiXCR and lists one record per CDR3 protein. This table holds approximately 150,000 distinct CDR3 sequences, 13% found once. This receptor was taken from a man in his late teens or twenties who had mild COVID-19 (a few samples of this study predate the infection). Cell type and time point are not known. J is TRBJ1-2 and V is TRBV5-4; D is ambiguous. What was sequenced was PBMCs or a T cell subset sorted from them (not recorded which). The chain's CDR3 is CASRGWGGRGYTF. CDR3 DNA sequence: TGTGCCAGCAGGGGCTGGGGAGGTCGTGGCTACACCTTC.